The 11 T cell receptor beta chains reported below all come from one sample, sequenced in a study of blood T cell repertoires in COVID-19. Generated by immunoSEQ multiplex PCR, the TCRdb table keeps only in-frame clones and is missing some. In the table there are more than 150,000 clones, 89% of which are singletons. Sequencing used peripheral blood. These receptors all come from a man aged 40-49 years with acute or convalescent COVID-19.

The chain has TRBV29-1 and TRBJ2-3; TRBD2 matches 15 bases. Trimming removed 6 bases from V and 2 bases from J; junction bases left unmatched: 15. This CDR3 spans 19 amino acids. Germline-derived CDR1 and CDR2 are SQVTM and ANQGSEA. The CDR3 DNA follows: TGCAGCGTGCGACCGGGACTAGCGGGGGGCTACCGCCTCACAGATACGCAGTATTTT. It translates to CSVRPGLAGGYRLTDTQYF.

The rearrangement joins TRBV25-1 to TRBJ1-1, with 7 nucleotides matching TRBD1. CDR3 size: 12 residues. From germline, CDR1 is MGHDK and CDR2 SYGVNS. V was pared by 7 bases and J by 6 bases, with 5 bases of the junction left unmatched. CDR3 in DNA: TGTGCCAGCAAGGAGGGGGCCTCTGAAGCTTTCTTT. Amino acids: CASKEGASEAFF.

In its sample, this clone was seen once. The chain employs TRBV15 and TRBJ2-1; TRBD2 matches at 9 bases. J gave up 4 bases and V 1 base, and 17 bases lay outside the gene matches. The CDR3 is 20 residues long. The germline V gene has CDR1 LNHNV and CDR2 YYDKDF (reference sequence). CDR3 DNA sequence: TGTGCCACCAGCAGAGGTCATGGGGTCTCCCTGCGGGGGGGATACAATGAGCAGTTCTTC. Translated: CATSRGHGVSLRGGYNEQFF.

V gene TRBV6-5 combines with J gene TRBJ2-1, with 8 bases lining up with TRBD1. The CDR3 length is 12 residues. Looked up from germline, CDR1 is MNHEY and CDR2 is SVGAGI. The trim removed 6 bases at V and 10 bases at J, leaving 5 bases unmatched. The CDR3 sequence is CASRDRAAEQFF. CDR3 DNA: TGTGCCAGCAGGGACAGGGCTGCGGAGCAGTTCTTC.

The chain employs TRBV6-1 and TRBJ1-1, with TRBD1 matching over 12 bases. The V gene's germline CDR1 is MNHNS and CDR2 SASEGT. Losses at the gene ends were 2 bases for V and 5 bases for J; bases not matched to a gene: 12. This CDR3 comprises 18 residues. Here the CDR3 DNA reads TGTGCCAGCAGTGAATTCCTCACCGGGACAGGGGGCGGAACTGAAGCTTTCTTT. This gives the protein CASSEFLTGTGGGTEAFF.

The chain carries TRBV4-3 and TRBJ1-5; TRBD1 aligns across 9 bases. Germline-derived CDR1 and CDR2 are LGHNA and YSLEER. The CDR3 spans 16 residues. V was clipped by 0 bases and J by 7 bases; unmatched bases: 7. The CDR3 loop reads CASSQDLTGGWQPQHF. CDR3 coding DNA: TGCGCCAGCAGCCAAGATTTAACAGGGGGCTGGCAGCCCCAGCATTTT.

The rearrangement links TRBV19 to TRBJ1-2; a possible D gene is TRBD1 (5 bases). The CDR3 totals 15 residues. V was pared by 6 bases and J by 4 bases, with 18 bases between. Germline lookup yields CDR1 LNHDA and CDR2 SQIVND (reference sequence). The CDR3, as DNA: TGTGCCAGTAGGCCCCTTTCACAGGAGACCTATGGCTACACCTTC. Its translation: CASRPLSQETYGYTF.

CDR3 nucleotides: TGTGCCAGCAGCTTAGCCCGGGCTAGCGGGTACTACAATGAGCAGTTCTTC. Translating gives CASSLARASGYYNEQFF. The J gene is TRBJ2-1, the V gene TRBV11-1, with 8 bases lining up with TRBD2. V was clipped by 0 bases and J by 3 bases; unmatched bases: 7. Germline V CDR1 and CDR2: SGHAT, FQDESV (reference sequence). There are 17 residues in the CDR3.

The chain couples TRBV5-1 to TRBJ1-6; possibly TRBD1 for D (5 bases). Germline-derived CDR1 and CDR2 are SGHRS and YFSETQ. Trimming took off 4 bases at V and 4 bases at J, with 9 bases between the two ends. The CDR3 spans 14 residues. Here the CDR3 reads CASSLPGYNSPLHF. The CDR3 DNA reads as TGCGCCAGCAGCCTCCCAGGGTATAATTCACCCCTCCACTTT.

The V call is TRBV5-6, the J call TRBJ1-5; D remains ambiguous. The CDR3 totals 14 residues. CDR1 is SGHDT and CDR2 is YYEEEE in the germline V gene. The V end was cut by 3 bases, the J end by 4 bases, with 11 bases between. The CDR3 DNA sequence: TGTGCCAGCAGCTCCATCCTCGGGAATCAGCCCCAGCATTTT. Translating gives CASSSILGNQPQHF.

This clone showed up just once. This rearrangement joins TRBV18 to TRBJ2-3; tentative D call: TRBD1 (5 bases). This CDR3 is 14 amino acids long. Germline CDR1 is KGHSH and CDR2 is LQKENI. Between the trimmed V and J ends, which lost 3 bases and 3 bases, there was a span of 10 bases. Here the CDR3 DNA reads TGTGCCAGCTCACCGCTGGGGCCGACAGATACGCAGTATTTT. This gives the protein CASSPLGPTDTQYF. The full variable domain, in which reference TRBV18 and TRBJ2-3 provide the parts outside the CDR3, is NAGVMQNPRHLVRRRGQEARLRCSPMKGHSHVYWYRQLPEEGLKFMVYLQKENIIDESGMPKERFSAEFPKEGPSILRIQQVVRGDSAAYFCASSPLGPTDTQYFGPGTRLTVL.